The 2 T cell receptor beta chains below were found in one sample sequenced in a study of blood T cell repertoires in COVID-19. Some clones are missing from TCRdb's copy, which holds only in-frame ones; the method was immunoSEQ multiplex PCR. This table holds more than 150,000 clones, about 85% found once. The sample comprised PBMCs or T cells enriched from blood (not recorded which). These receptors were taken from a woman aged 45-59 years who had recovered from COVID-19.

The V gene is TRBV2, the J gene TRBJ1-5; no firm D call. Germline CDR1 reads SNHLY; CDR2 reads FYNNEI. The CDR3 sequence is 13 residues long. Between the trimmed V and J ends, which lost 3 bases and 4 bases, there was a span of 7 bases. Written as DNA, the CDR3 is TGTGCCAGCAGTGATCTGGAGAATCAGCCCCAGCATTTT. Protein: CASSDLENQPQHF.

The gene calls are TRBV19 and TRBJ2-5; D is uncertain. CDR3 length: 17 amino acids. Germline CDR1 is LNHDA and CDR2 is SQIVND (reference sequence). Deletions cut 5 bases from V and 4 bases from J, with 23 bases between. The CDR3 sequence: CASSGDLEASPAETQYF. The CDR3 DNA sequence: TGTGCCAGTAGTGGAGATTTGGAAGCTAGTCCGGCAGAGACCCAGTACTTC.